These 29 T cell receptor beta chains originate from one sample sequenced in a study of T-cell reconstitution after alpha-beta-depleted transplantation in children. Unique molecular identifiers featured in how the TCRbeta library was prepared. TCRdb re-derived calls from the PCR reads in MiXCR, one entry per CDR3 protein. The sample consists of about 500,000 distinct CDR3 sequences, less than 35% of them appearing once. Source: PBMCs from the stem cell graft donor, taken from the stem cell graft. The receptors come from a human donor who donated a stem cell graft to a child with aplastic anemia.

This clonotype was seen only a few times. The J gene is TRBJ2-7, the V gene TRBV6-1; perhaps TRBD2 as D (6 bases). This CDR3 is 13 amino acids long. V lost 5 bases to trimming and J lost 6 bases, with 14 bases between them. Germline V gene lookup returns CDR1 MNHNS and CDR2 SASEGT. The CDR3 DNA follows: TGTGCCAGCAGTCTGACACCGCGGGGCGAGCAGTACGTC. Protein product: CASSLTPRGEQYV.

This rearrangement joins TRBV19 to TRBJ2-1; the D is unclear. Germline CDR1 reads LNHDA; CDR2 reads SQIVND (reference sequence). There are 13 residues in the CDR3. Trimming removed 2 bases at V and 5 bases at J, with 7 bases between. The CDR3 region has the DNA TGTGCCAGTAGTATATGGTCTGACAATGAGCAGTTCTTC. It specifies CASSIWSDNEQFF.

The rearrangement links TRBV28 to TRBJ2-7, with D tentatively TRBD1 (5 bases). Trimming removed 6 bases at V and 1 base at J, with 13 bases between. Germline loops: CDR1 MDHEN, CDR2 SYDVKM. The CDR3 loop spans 14 amino acids. The CDR3: CASRTDDRSYEQYF. The CDR3 DNA reads TGTGCCAGCAGAACTGATGACAGATCCTACGAGCAGTACTTC. The full variable domain, its missing parts supplied by reference TRBV28 and TRBJ2-7, is DVKVTQSSRYLVKRTGEKVFLECVQDMDHENMFWYRQDPGLGLRLIYFSYDVKMKEKGDIPEGYSVSREKKERFSLILESASTNQTSMYLCASRTDDRSYEQYFGPGTRLTVT.

CDR3 residues: CASDWERGSTDTQYF. CDR3 nucleotide sequence: TGTGCCAGCGATTGGGAACGGGGGAGCACAGATACGCAGTATTTT. The chain joins TRBV27 to TRBJ2-3, with D maybe TRBD2 (6 bases). Trimming shortened V by 8 bases and J by 0 bases, and 15 bases separated the two germline ends. Germline V gene sequence: CDR1 MNHEY, CDR2 SMNVEV (reference sequence). The CDR3 is 15 amino acids.

V gene TRBV12-3 or TRBV12-4 combines with J gene TRBJ1-5; TRBD1 agrees at 7 bases. V dropped 3 bases and J dropped 13; count of bases not matched to a gene: 12. This CDR3 has 14 amino acids. The CDR3 is CASSFGERGLSQHF. Written as DNA, the CDR3 is TGTGCCAGCAGTTTTGGGGAAAGGGGGCTTTCACAGCATTTT.

The V gene is TRBV18, the J gene TRBJ1-2; TRBD1 might be the D (5 bases). V was cut by 3 bases and J by 4 bases, with 15 bases left in between. This CDR3 is built from 15 residues. Germline lookup yields CDR1 KGHSH and CDR2 LQKENI. CDR3 sequence: CASSPHPREVYGYTF. The DNA of the CDR3 is TGTGCCAGCTCACCGCATCCCAGGGAGGTCTATGGCTACACCTTC.

This clonotype has only a few counts. The J gene is TRBJ2-5, the V gene TRBV20-1; a possible D gene is TRBD1 (6 bases). The CDR3 extends over 14 amino acids. The germline V gene encodes CDR1 DFQATT and CDR2 SNEGSKA (reference sequence). V lost 6 bases and J 3 bases, leaving 17 bases between the germline ends. Here the CDR3 reads CSAPRGKREETQYF. DNA for the CDR3: TGCAGTGCCCCGAGGGGGAAGAGAGAAGAGACCCAGTACTTC.

This clonotype was picked up a small number of times. V and J are TRBV12-3 or TRBV12-4 and TRBJ2-1; 7 nucleotides align to TRBD1. The CDR3 covers 14 residues. With V trimmed by 4 bases and J by 3 bases, 3 bases remained unmatched. CDR3 region: CASSYGDSYNEQFF. CDR3 sequence (DNA): TGTGCCAGCAGTTATGGGGACAGCTACAATGAGCAGTTCTTC.

The chain couples TRBV7-2 to TRBJ2-5; D might be TRBD1 or TRBD2, each matching 5 bases. Trimming removed 3 bases from V and 2 bases from J, with 13 bases in between. Germline assignment: CDR1 SGHTA and CDR2 FQGNSA. CDR3 size: 15 residues. The CDR3 loop is CASSFFGGEQETQYF. CDR3 DNA sequence: TGTGCCAGCAGCTTTTTTGGGGGAGAACAAGAGACCCAGTACTTC.

This clonotype was observed a few times. The chain links TRBV30 to TRBJ1-1; no definite D call. The CDR3 runs to 12 residues. Germline V gives CDR1 GTSNPN, CDR2 SVGIG (reference sequence). V was pared by 4 bases and J by 4 bases, with 10 bases between. CDR3 region: CAWTAWGTEAFF. CDR3 nucleotides: TGTGCCTGGACCGCTTGGGGCACTGAAGCTTTCTTT. The complete variable domain, with remaining parts taken from reference TRBV30 and TRBJ1-1, reads SQTIHQWPATLVQPVGSPLSLECTVEGTSNPNLYWYRQAAGRGLQLLFYSVGIGQISSEVPQNLSASRPQDRQFILSSKKLLLSDSGFYLCAWTAWGTEAFFGQGTRLTVV.

This clonotype appeared a few times. The chain couples TRBV20-1 to TRBJ2-3; 10 bases are a match to TRBD1. The CDR3 length is 15 residues. From germline, CDR1 is DFQATT and CDR2 SNEGSKA (reference sequence). The ends lost 0 bases at V and 5 bases at J; junction bases unmatched: 5. This CDR3 is CSARDRTGGRDTQYF. The CDR3 DNA is TGCAGTGCTAGAGACCGGACAGGGGGGAGAGATACGCAGTATTTT.

This clonotype was seen only a few times. The chain carries TRBV12-3 or TRBV12-4 and TRBJ1-1; TRBD1 might be the D (6 bases). The CDR3 consists of 16 residues. The V and J ends lost 4 bases and 0 bases respectively, with 15 bases between them. The CDR3 here is CASSSPYREMNTEAFF. DNA of the CDR3: TGTGCCAGCAGTTCTCCTTACAGGGAAATGAACACTGAAGCTTTCTTT.

The CDR3 nucleotides are TGTGCCAGCAGCTCGGGAAGGGGGTACAATGAGCAGTTCTTC. This translates into CASSSGRGYNEQFF. This sequence joins TRBV5-4 and TRBJ2-1, with D possibly being TRBD1 (6 bases). V was cut by 3 bases and J by 4 bases, with 11 bases left in between. The CDR3 length is 14 residues. Germline CDR1 SGHNT, CDR2 YYREEE (reference sequence).

A single count supports this clonotype. CDR3 amino acids: CASSPRRSGEKLFF. As DNA, the CDR3 is TGTGCCAGCAGCCCCCGTAGAAGTGGTGAAAAACTGTTTTTT. V gene TRBV7-8 combines with J gene TRBJ1-4; D gene uncertain. The CDR3 extends over 14 amino acids. CDR1 and CDR2 (germline): SGHVS, FQNEAQ. With 5 bases removed from V and 7 bases from J, the gap between germline ends came to 14 bases.

The chain joins TRBV11-2 to TRBJ1-4; D call uncertain. V lost 1 base to trimming and J lost 4 bases, with 13 bases between them. Germline V gene lookup returns CDR1 SGHAT and CDR2 FQNNGV. The CDR3 length is 16 residues. The CDR3 DNA is TGTGCCAGCAGCTTAGGTCTAAGCAGCTTTAATGAAAAACTGTTTTTT. Translation: CASSLGLSSFNEKLFF.

This sequence joins TRBV7-2 and TRBJ2-1, with 9 bases aligning to TRBD2. This CDR3 contains 16 residues. With V trimmed by 1 base and J by 6 bases, 7 bases remained unmatched. Germline CDR1 and CDR2: SGHTA and FQGNSA. The DNA for the CDR3 is TGTGCCAGCAGCTTAGGTAGCGGGAGAGCCAGCAATGAGCAGTTCTTC. Translation gives CASSLGSGRASNEQFF.

This chain joins TRBV7-2 and TRBJ2-2; D is uncertain. The V end lost 7 bases, the J end lost 3 bases, and 18 bases lay between the germline ends. The CDR3 has 16 residues. The germline CDR1 and CDR2 sequences are SGHTA and FQGNSA. CDR3 coding DNA: TGTGCCAGCAAGGATGTTGCGGAGAAGGACACCGGGGAGCTGTTTTTT. Translating it yields CASKDVAEKDTGELFF. Full variable domain (outside the CDR3, taken from reference TRBV7-2 and TRBJ2-2): GAGVSQSPSNKVTEKGKDVELRCDPISGHTALYWYRQSLGQGLEFLIYFQGNSAPDKSGLPSDRFSAERTGGSVSTLTIQRTQQEDSAVYLCASKDVAEKDTGELFFGEGSRLTVL.

This clonotype was recorded a few times. The V and J genes are TRBV6-2 or TRBV6-3 and TRBJ2-5, with D tentatively TRBD2 (5 bases). The CDR3 extends over 13 amino acids. V dropped 4 bases and J dropped 7 bases, with 13 bases sitting between them. The germline CDR1 and CDR2 sequences are MNHEY and SVGEGT. CDR3: CASSWSGSGTQYF. DNA of the CDR3: TGTGCCAGCAGTTGGTCGGGGAGCGGGACCCAGTACTTC.

This clonotype was seen more than once but under ten times. The chain has TRBV27 and TRBJ2-1, with a weak D call TRBD2 (5 bases). The CDR3 contains 14 residues. Trimming pared 2 bases from V and 7 bases from J, leaving 12 bases between. Germline CDR1 and CDR2: MNHEY and SMNVEV (reference sequence). CDR3 nucleotides: TGTGCCAGCAGTTTAGGTCTAGCAGGAAATGAGCAGTTCTTC. Amino acids: CASSLGLAGNEQFF.

The chain is built from TRBV10-3 and TRBJ2-1; weak D call: TRBD1 (8 bases). V lost 9 bases and J 1 base, leaving 13 bases between the germline ends. Germline CDR1 ENHRY, CDR2 SYGVKD. This CDR3 has 14 residues. CDR3 sequence: CAIHRGGSYNEQFF. Here the CDR3 DNA reads TGTGCCATTCACAGGGGGGGATCCTACAATGAGCAGTTCTTC.

This clonotype has more than one count but fewer than ten. The CDR3 nucleotides read TGTGCCAGCAGTTACGGAGCAGGGCCCTACAATGAGCAGTTCTTC. Its protein product is CASSYGAGPYNEQFF. J is TRBJ2-1 and V is TRBV6-5; perhaps TRBD1 as D (5 bases). V lost 2 bases and J 2 bases, leaving 10 bases between the germline ends. The CDR3 has 15 amino acids. Germline assignment: CDR1 MNHEY and CDR2 SVGAGI.

This clonotype was observed a few times. This chain joins TRBV7-8 and TRBJ2-1; 8 bases agree with TRBD2. J was trimmed by 4 bases and V by 6 bases; bases with no gene match: 17. Germline V lookup: CDR1 SGHVS, CDR2 FQNEAQ. The length of the CDR3 is 18 residues. The CDR3 protein is CASSYKPIAGYGYNEQFF. Written as DNA, the CDR3 is TGTGCCAGCAGTTATAAACCTATAGCGGGATATGGTTACAATGAGCAGTTCTTC.

The chain employs TRBV12-5 and TRBJ1-2; D gene unclear. V lost 6 bases and J lost 3, with 8 bases in between. The CDR3 is made up of 12 amino acids. The germline V gene encodes CDR1 LGHNT and CDR2 FRNRAP. CDR3 loop: CASGQDHYGYTF. CDR3 bases: TGTGCTAGTGGCCAAGACCACTATGGCTACACCTTC.

The sample holds a few counts of this clonotype. This chain connects TRBV4-3 to TRBJ1-1; unclear D gene. This CDR3 has 14 amino acids. From germline, CDR1 is LGHNA and CDR2 YSLEER. The ends were cut back, 0 bases at V and 4 bases at J, with 9 bases in the middle. DNA for the CDR3: TGCGCCAGCAGCCAAGACCGCAGTGGCACTGAAGCTTTCTTT. Its translation is CASSQDRSGTEAFF.

The table lists this clonotype with a count of one. The V gene is TRBV10-3, the J gene TRBJ2-3; 7 nucleotides line up with TRBD2. The germline CDR1 and CDR2 sequences are ENHRY and SYGVKD. This CDR3 has 15 amino acids. Trimming removed 4 bases from V and 3 bases from J; junction bases left unmatched: 7. The CDR3 DNA reads TGTGCCATCAGTGTATACGCGGGAGAAACAGATACGCAGTATTTT. Amino acids: CAISVYAGETDTQYF.

In this sample, this clonotype turned up a few times. The genes are TRBV5-1 and TRBJ2-1, with 11 positions matching TRBD2. Germline assignment: CDR1 SGHRS and CDR2 YFSETQ. V gave up 5 bases and J gave up 10 bases; unmatched junction bases: 11. The CDR3 contains 15 residues. The CDR3 DNA follows: TGCGCCAGCAGTCTATCCGGGACTAGCGGACGGGAGCAGTTCTTC. Protein sequence: CASSLSGTSGREQFF. Looking up the rest from reference TRBV5-1 and TRBJ2-1 gives the full variable domain: KAGVTQTPRYLIKTRGQQVTLSCSPISGHRSVSWYQQTPGQGLQFLFEYFSETQRNKGNFPGRFSGRQFSNSRSEMNVSTLELGDSALYLCASSLSGTSGREQFFGPGTRLTVL.

The chain carries TRBV28 and TRBJ1-1; 8 bases fit TRBD1. The V gene end was trimmed by 6 bases and the J gene end by 5 bases; junction bases not matched to a gene: 8. The CDR3 is 14 residues long. CDR1 and CDR2 (germline): MDHEN, SYDVKM. CDR3 DNA: TGTGCCAGCAGCATACCAGGGGGCTGGACTGAAGCTTTCTTT. Protein product: CASSIPGGWTEAFF.

The chain joins TRBV29-1 to TRBJ2-2; 14 bases fit TRBD2. The CDR3 sequence is 18 residues long. From germline, CDR1 is SQVTM and CDR2 ANQGSEA. V was pared by 7 bases and J by 6 bases, with 16 bases of the junction left unmatched. The CDR3 DNA is TGCAGCGCCTCCCCGCCGGGACTAGCGGGAGTACGGGCCGGGGAGCTGTTTTTT. Translated, it gives CSASPPGLAGVRAGELFF.

This clonotype was observed a handful of times. The chain couples TRBV10-3 to TRBJ2-2; D call uncertain. The CDR3 is 14 residues long. V lost 2 bases and J lost 3, with 7 bases in between. Germline values: CDR1 ENHRY, CDR2 SYGVKD. CDR3 nucleotide sequence: TGTGCCATCAGTGAGCGGGCAGACACCGGGGAGCTGTTTTTT. Its translation: CAISERADTGELFF.